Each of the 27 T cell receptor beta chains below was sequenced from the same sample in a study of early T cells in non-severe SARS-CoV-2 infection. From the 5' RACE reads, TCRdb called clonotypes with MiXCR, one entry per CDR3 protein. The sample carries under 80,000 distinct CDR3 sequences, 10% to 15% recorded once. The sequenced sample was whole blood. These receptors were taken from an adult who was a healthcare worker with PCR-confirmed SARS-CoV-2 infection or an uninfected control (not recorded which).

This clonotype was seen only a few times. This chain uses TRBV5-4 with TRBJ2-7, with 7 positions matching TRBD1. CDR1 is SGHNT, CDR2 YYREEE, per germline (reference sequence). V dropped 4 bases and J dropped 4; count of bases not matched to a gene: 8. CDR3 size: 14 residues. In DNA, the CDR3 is TGTGCCAGCAGCGGGGACAGCCAACCTTACGAGCAGTACTTC. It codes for CASSGDSQPYEQYF.

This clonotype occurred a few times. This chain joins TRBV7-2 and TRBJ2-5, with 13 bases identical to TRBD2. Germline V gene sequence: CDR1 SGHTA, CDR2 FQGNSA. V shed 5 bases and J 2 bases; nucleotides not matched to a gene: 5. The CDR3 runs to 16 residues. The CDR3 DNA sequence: TGTGCCAGCAGCAAGGGACTAGCGGGGATTCAAGAGACCCAGTACTTC. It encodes CASSKGLAGIQETQYF.

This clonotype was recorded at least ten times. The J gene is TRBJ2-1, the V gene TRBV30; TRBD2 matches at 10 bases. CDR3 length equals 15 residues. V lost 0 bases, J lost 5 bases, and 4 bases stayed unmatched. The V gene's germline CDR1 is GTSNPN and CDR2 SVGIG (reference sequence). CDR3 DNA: TGTGCCTGGAGTGTACTAGCGGGGCTTGACAATGAGCAGTTCTTC. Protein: CAWSVLAGLDNEQFF.

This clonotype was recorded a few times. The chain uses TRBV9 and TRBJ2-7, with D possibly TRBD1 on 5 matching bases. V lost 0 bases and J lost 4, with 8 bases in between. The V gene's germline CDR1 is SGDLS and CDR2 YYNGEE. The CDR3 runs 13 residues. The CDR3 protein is CASSVATGYEQYF. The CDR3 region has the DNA TGTGCCAGCAGCGTAGCTACAGGTTACGAGCAGTACTTC.

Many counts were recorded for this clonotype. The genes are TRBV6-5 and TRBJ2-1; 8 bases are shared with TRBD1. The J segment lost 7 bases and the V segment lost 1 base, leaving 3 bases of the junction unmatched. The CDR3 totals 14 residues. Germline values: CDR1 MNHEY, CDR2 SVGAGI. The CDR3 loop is CASSYYQGANEQFF. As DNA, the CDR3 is TGTGCCAGCAGTTACTACCAGGGGGCAAATGAGCAGTTCTTC.

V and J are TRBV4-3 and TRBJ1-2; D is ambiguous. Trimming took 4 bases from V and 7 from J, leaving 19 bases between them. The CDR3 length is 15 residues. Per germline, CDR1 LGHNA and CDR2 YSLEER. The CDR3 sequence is CASSPGRTGGFGYTF. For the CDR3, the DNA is TGCGCCAGCAGCCCCGGGCGGACTGGAGGTTTTGGCTACACCTTC.

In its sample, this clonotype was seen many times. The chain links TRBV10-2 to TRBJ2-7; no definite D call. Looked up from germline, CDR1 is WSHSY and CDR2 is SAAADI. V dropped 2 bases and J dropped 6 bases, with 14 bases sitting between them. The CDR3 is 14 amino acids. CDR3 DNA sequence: TGCGCCAGCAGTGAGCCTGGACCTGGAGTCGAGCAGTACTTC. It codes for CASSEPGPGVEQYF.

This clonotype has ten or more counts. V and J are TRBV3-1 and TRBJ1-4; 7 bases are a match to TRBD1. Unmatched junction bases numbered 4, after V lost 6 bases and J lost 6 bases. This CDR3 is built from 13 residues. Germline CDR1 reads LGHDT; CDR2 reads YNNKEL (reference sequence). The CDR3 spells CASRRTGDEKLFF. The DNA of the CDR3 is TGTGCCAGCAGGCGTACAGGGGATGAAAAACTGTTTTTT.

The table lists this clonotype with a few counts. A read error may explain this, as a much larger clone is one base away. In DNA, the CDR3 is TGTGTCAGTAGGCCGCTATCTAATTCACCCCTCCACTTT. Its translation: CVSRPLSNSPLHF. This sequence joins TRBV19 and TRBJ1-6, with D hard to call. The V gene's germline CDR1 is LNHDA and CDR2 SQIVND (reference sequence). The CDR3 contains 13 residues. The full variable domain, its missing parts supplied by reference TRBV19 and TRBJ1-6, is DGGITQSPKYLFRKEGQNVTLSCEQNLNHDAMYWYRQDPGQGLRLIYYSQIVNDFQKGDIAEGYSVSREKKESFPLTVTSAQKNPTAFYLCVSRPLSNSPLHFGNGTRLTVT.

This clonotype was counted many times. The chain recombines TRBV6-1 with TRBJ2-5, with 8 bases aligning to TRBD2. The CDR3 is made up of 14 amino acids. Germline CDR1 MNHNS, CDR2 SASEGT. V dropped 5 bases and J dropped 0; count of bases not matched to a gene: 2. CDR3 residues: CASSLLADQETQYF. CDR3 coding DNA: TGTGCCAGCAGTCTACTAGCGGACCAAGAGACCCAGTACTTC.

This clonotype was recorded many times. The CDR3, as DNA: TGTGCCAGCACCAATCCGGGGATCAATGAGCAGTTCTTC. Its translation is CASTNPGINEQFF. J is TRBJ2-1 and V is TRBV11-2; a weak D match, TRBD2 (5 bases). CDR1 is SGHAT and CDR2 is FQNNGV in the germline V gene. The length of the CDR3 is 13 residues. Trimming cost V 7 bases and J 6 bases, with 13 bases left between them.

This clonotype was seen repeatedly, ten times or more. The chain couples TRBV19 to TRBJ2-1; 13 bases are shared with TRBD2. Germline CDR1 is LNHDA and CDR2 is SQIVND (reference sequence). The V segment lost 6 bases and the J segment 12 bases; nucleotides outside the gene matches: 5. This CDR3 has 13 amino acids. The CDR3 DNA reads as TGTGCCAGTAGACTAGCGGGGGGGGCTAGGCAGTTCTTC. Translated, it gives CASRLAGGARQFF.

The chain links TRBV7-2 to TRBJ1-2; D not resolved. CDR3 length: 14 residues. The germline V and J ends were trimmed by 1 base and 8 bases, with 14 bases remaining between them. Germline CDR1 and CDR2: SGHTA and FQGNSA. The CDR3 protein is CASSLEGRGGGYTF. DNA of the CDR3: TGTGCCAGCAGCTTAGAGGGCAGAGGAGGCGGCTACACCTTC.

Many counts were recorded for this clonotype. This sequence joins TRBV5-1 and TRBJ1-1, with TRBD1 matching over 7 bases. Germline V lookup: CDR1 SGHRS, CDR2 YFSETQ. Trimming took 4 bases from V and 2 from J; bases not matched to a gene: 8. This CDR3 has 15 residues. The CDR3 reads CASSHPGGGNTEAFF. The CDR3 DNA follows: TGCGCCAGCAGCCACCCAGGGGGTGGCAACACTGAAGCTTTCTTT.

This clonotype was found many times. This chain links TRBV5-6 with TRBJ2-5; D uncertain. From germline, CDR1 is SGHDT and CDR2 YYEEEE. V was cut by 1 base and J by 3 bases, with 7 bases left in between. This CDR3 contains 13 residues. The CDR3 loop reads CASSLPPEETQYF. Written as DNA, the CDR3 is TGTGCCAGCAGCTTGCCTCCTGAAGAGACCCAGTACTTC.

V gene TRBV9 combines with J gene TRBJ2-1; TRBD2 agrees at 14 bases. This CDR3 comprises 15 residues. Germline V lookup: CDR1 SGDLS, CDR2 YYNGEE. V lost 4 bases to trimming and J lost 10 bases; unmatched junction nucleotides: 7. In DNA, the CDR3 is TGTGCCAGCAGCCCGACTAGCGGGGGGGCCGAAGAGCAGTTCTTC. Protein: CASSPTSGGAEEQFF.

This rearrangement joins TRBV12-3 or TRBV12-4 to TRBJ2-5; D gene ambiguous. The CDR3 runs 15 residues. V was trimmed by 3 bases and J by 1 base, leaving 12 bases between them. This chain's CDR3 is CASSLTQAAQETQYF. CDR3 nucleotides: TGTGCCAGCAGTTTGACCCAGGCCGCCCAAGAGACCCAGTACTTC.

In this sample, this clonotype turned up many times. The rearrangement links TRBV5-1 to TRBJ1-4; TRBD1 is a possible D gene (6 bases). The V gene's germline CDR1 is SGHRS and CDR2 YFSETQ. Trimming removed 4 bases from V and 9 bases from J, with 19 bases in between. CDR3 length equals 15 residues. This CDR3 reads CASSSGTLGRKKLFF. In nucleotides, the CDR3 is TGCGCCAGCAGCAGCGGGACATTAGGACGAAAAAAACTGTTTTTT.

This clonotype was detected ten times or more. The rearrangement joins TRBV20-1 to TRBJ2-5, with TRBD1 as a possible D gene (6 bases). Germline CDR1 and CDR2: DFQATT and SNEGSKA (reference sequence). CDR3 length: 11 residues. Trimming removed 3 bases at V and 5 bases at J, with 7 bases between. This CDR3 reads CSASQGETQYF. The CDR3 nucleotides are TGCAGTGCTAGTCAGGGGGAGACCCAGTACTTC.

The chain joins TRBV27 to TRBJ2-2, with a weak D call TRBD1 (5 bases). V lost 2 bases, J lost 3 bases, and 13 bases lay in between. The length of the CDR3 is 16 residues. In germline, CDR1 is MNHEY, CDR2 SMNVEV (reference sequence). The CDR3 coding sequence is TGTGCCAGCAGTTTACGTCAGGGATGGGACACCGGGGAGCTGTTTTTT. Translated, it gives CASSLRQGWDTGELFF.

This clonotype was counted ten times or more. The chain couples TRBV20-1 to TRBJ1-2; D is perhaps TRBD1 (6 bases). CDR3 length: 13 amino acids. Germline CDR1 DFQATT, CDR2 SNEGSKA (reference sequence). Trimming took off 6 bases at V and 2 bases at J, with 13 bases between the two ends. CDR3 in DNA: TGCAGTGCGGGAGGGGGTCCCAACTATGGCTACACCTTC. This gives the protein CSAGGGPNYGYTF.

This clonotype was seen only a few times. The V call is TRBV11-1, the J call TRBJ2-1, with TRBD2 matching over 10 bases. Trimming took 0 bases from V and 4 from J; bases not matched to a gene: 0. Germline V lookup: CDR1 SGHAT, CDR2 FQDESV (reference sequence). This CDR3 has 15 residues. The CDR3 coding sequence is TGTGCCAGCAGCTTAGCAGCGGGGGGGTACAATGAGCAGTTCTTC. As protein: CASSLAAGGYNEQFF.

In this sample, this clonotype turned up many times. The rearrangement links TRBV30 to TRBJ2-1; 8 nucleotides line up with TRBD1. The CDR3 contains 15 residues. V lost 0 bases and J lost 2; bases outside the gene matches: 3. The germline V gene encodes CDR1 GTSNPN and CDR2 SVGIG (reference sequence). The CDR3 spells CAWSVGTGAYNEQFF. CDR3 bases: TGTGCCTGGAGTGTAGGGACAGGCGCCTACAATGAGCAGTTCTTC. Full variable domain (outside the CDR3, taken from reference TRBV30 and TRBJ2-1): SQTIHQWPATLVQPVGSPLSLECTVEGTSNPNLYWYRQAAGRGLQLLFYSVGIGQISSEVPQNLSASRPQDRQFILSSKKLLLSDSGFYLCAWSVGTGAYNEQFFGPGTRLTVL.

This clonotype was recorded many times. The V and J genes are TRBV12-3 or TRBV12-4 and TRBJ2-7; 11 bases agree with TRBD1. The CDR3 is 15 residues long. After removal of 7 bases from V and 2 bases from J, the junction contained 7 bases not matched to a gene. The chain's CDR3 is CASTMGQGDPYEQYF. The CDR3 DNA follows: TGTGCCAGCACCATGGGACAGGGGGATCCCTACGAGCAGTACTTC.

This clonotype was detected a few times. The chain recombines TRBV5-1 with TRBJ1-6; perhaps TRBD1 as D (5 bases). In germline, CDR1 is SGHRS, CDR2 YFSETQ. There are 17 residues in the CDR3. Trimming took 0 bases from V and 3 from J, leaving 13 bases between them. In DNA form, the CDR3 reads TGCGCCAGCAGCTTGGATGGAGGGGCAAGCTATAATTCACCCCTCCACTTT. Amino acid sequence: CASSLDGGASYNSPLHF.

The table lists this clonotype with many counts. The CDR3 is CSARVSSGGYYEQYF. The CDR3 nucleotides read TGCAGTGCTAGAGTCTCCAGCGGAGGGTACTACGAGCAGTACTTC. This chain connects TRBV20-1 to TRBJ2-7, with D possibly TRBD2 on 6 matching bases. The V end lost 1 base, the J end lost 3 bases, and 16 bases lay between the germline ends. This CDR3 is 15 amino acids long. Germline-derived CDR1 and CDR2 are DFQATT and SNEGSKA (reference sequence).

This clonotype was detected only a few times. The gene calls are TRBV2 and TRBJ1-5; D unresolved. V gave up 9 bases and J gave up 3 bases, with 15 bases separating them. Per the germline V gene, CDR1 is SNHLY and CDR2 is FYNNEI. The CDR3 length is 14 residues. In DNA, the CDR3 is TGTGCCAGTGCGGCGTCAGGATTCAATCAGCCCCAGCATTTT. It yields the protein CASAASGFNQPQHF.